Each of the 4 T cell receptor beta chains below was sequenced from the same sample in a study of cytomegalovirus exposure and HLA in healthy donors. 13 Jbeta primers and 60 Vbeta primers were used for the PCR. The method was immunoSEQ multiplex PCR; TCRdb's version includes in-frame clones alone and lacks a portion of them. The sample lists more than 150,000 clones, 75% to 90% occurring once. Sequencing input: PBMCs. These receptors all come from a boy aged 5-17 years in good health and CMV-seronegative.

The chain links TRBV5-1 to TRBJ1-2; unclear D gene. The germline CDR1 and CDR2 sequences are SGHRS and YFSETQ. The CDR3 covers 15 residues. Trimming took 0 bases from V and 4 from J, leaving 13 bases between them. CDR3 DNA: TGCGCCAGCAGCTTGGCCGAGGGAGGGAGCTATGGCTACACCTTC. This sequence encodes CASSLAEGGSYGYTF.

The chain has TRBV5-5 and TRBJ1-2; TRBD1 agrees at 9 bases. The V gene end was trimmed by 0 bases and the J gene end by 2 bases; junction bases not matched to a gene: 5. The CDR3 runs 16 residues. The germline gives CDR1 SGHKS, CDR2 YYEKEE (reference sequence). Here the CDR3 reads CASSLAPGTGNYGYTF. In DNA form, the CDR3 reads TGTGCCAGCAGCTTGGCCCCCGGGACAGGGAACTATGGCTACACCTTC.

CDR3 nucleotides: TGCGCCAGCAGCCAAGAGGTCGTCAGTTTAAGCTATGGCTACACCTTC. Amino acid sequence: CASSQEVVSLSYGYTF. This rearrangement joins TRBV4-3 to TRBJ1-2; D is undetermined. V was cut by 0 bases and J by 4 bases, with 15 bases left in between. This CDR3 is 16 amino acids long. Germline V gene data show CDR1 as LGHNA and CDR2 as YSLEER.

This clone was observed a handful of times. The rearrangement joins TRBV30 to TRBJ1-6; perhaps TRBD1 as D (6 bases). CDR3 length: 13 residues. V dropped 6 bases and J dropped 6 bases, with 12 bases sitting between them. Germline values: CDR1 GTSNPN, CDR2 SVGIG (reference sequence). The CDR3 protein is CACRTEANSPLHF. CDR3 sequence (DNA): TGTGCCTGCCGGACAGAGGCTAATTCACCCCTCCACTTT.